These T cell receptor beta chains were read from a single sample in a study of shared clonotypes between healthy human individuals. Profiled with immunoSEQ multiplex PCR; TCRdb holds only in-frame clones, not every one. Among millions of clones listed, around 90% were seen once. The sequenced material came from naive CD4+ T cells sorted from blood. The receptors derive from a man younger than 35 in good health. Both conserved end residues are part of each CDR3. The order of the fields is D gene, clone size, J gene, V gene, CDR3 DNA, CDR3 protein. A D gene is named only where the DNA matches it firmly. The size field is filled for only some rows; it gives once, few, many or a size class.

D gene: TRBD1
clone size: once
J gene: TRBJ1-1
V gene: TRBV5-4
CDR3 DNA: TGTGCCAGCAGCGTTCCTAGACAGGGGCTCACTGAAGCTTTCTTT
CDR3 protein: CASSVPRQGLTEAFF

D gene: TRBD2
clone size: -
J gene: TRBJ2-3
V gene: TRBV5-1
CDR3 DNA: TGCGCCAGCAGCTGGGCTAGCGGGGGTACAGATACGCAGTATTTT
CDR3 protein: CASSWASGGTDTQYF

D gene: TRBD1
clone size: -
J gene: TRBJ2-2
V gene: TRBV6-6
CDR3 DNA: TGTGCCAGCAGTTACTTACAGGGGGTGGGAGCCGGGGAGCTGTTTTTT
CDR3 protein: CASSYLQGVGAGELFF

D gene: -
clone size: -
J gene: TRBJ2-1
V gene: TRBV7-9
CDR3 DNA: TGTGCCAGCAGCTTAGGACAGGCCGACAATGAGCAGTTCTTC
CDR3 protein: CASSLGQADNEQFF

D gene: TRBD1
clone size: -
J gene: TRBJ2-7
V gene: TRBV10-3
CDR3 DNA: TGTGCCATCAGTGAGCCAGACAGGGGTCGCTACGAGCAGTACTTC
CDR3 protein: CAISEPDRGRYEQYF

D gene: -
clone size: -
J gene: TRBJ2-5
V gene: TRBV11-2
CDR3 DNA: TGTGCCAGCAGCATACGGACCGTTCAAGAGACCCAGTACTTC
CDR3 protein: CASSIRTVQETQYF

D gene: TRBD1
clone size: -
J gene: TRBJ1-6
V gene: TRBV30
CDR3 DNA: TGTGCCTGGAGTAGACCCGGGACAGGGATTTATTCACCCCTCCACTTT
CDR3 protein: CAWSRPGTGIYSPLHF

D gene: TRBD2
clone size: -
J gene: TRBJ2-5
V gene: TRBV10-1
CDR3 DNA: TGCGCCAGCAGTGAGTCGACTAGCGGGAGCATGGAGACCCAGTACTTC
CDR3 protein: CASSESTSGSMETQYF

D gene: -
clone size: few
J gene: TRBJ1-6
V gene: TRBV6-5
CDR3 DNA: TGTGCCAGCAGTTACCAGGAGCGTTCACCCCTCCACTTT
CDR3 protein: CASSYQERSPLHF

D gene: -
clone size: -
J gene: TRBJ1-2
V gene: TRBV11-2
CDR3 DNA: TGTGCCAGCAGCGCGGGCCAAATCCGACGTGACTATGGCTACACCTTC
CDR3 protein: CASSAGQIRRDYGYTF

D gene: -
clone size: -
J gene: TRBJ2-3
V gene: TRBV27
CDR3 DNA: TGTGCCAGCAAACCAGGGAAACCGCCTCGTATCGCAGATACGCAGTATTTT
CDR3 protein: CASKPGKPPRIADTQYF

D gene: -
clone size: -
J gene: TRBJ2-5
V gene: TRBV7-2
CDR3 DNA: TGTGCCAGCAGCTTAGGAGGGGCCGGGGAGACCCAGTACTTC
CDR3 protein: CASSLGGAGETQYF

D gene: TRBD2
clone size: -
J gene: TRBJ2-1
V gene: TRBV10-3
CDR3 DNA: TGTGCCACCGGGACTAGCGGGAGTAAGGATGAGCAGTTCTTC
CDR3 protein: CATGTSGSKDEQFF

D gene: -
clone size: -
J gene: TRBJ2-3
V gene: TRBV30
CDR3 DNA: TGTGCCTGGAGTGTTAGCGGATCCACAGATACGCAGTATTTT
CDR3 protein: CAWSVSGSTDTQYF

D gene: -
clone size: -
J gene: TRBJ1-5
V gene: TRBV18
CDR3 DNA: TGTGCCAGCTCACCAATGGAGGGATCGAGCAATCAGCCCCAGCATTTT
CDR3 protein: CASSPMEGSSNQPQHF

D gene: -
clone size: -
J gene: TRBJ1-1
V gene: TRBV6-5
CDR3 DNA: TGTGCCAGCAGTTACCTCACAGGGAACACTGAAGCTTTCTTT
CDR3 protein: CASSYLTGNTEAFF

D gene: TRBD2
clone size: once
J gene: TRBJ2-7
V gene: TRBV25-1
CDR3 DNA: TGTGCCAGCAGTGAATCCCCCGGGACTAGCGGCTACGAGCAGTACTTC
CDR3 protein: CASSESPGTSGYEQYF

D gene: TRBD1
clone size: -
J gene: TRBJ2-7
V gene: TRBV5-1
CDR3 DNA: TGCGCCAGCAGTACAGGGGGCCTCGAGCAGTACTTC
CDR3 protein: CASSTGGLEQYF

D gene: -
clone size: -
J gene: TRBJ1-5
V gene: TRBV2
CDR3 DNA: TGTGCCAGCAGTGGGCTATCCGGTCAGCCCCAGCATTTT
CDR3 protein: CASSGLSGQPQHF

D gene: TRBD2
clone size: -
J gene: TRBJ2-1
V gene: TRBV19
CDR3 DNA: TGTGCCAGTAGTGCTCCCCTACTAGCGGGGGATCTCGCTGAGCAGTTCTTC
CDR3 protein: CASSAPLLAGDLAEQFF

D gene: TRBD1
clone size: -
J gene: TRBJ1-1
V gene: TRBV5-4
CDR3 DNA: TGTGCCAGCAGCGGAGGGACAGGGGGCGGTAACACTGAAGCTTTCTTT
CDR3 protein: CASSGGTGGGNTEAFF

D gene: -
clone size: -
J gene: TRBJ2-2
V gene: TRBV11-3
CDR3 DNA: TGTGCCAGCAGCTTAGGGGTCTCGGCGAACACCGGGGAGCTGTTTTTT
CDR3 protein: CASSLGVSANTGELFF

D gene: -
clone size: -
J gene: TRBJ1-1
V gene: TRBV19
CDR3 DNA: TGTGCCAGTACCCACAGGGAGAGCACTGAAGCTTTCTTT
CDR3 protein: CASTHRESTEAFF

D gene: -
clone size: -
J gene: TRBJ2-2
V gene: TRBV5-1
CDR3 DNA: TGCGCCAGCAGCTTGGAAGGGGACACCGGGGAGCTGTTTTTT
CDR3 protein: CASSLEGDTGELFF

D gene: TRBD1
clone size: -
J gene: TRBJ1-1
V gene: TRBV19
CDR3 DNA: TGTGCCAGTAGTCCACGGAAAACAGGGGGCGCGATCCACACTGAAGCTTTCTTT
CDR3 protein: CASSPRKTGGAIHTEAFF

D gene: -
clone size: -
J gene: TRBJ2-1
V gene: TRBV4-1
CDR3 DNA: TGCGCCAGCAGCCAGGTAGTTTACAATGAGCAGTTCTTC
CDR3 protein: CASSQVVYNEQFF

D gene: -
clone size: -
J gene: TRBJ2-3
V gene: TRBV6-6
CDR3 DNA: TGTGCCAGCAGTTACGCTGGGTTACGCACAGATACGCAGTATTTT
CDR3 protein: CASSYAGLRTDTQYF

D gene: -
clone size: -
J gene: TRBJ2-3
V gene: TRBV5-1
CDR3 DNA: TGCGCCAGCAGCTTTCAGGGGGGTTCAGATACGCAGTATTTT
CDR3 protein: CASSFQGGSDTQYF

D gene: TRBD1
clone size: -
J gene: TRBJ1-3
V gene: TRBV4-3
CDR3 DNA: TGCGCCAGCAGCCAAGGGTTAGACAGGGGGCGAGACACCATATATTTT
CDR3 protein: CASSQGLDRGRDTIYF

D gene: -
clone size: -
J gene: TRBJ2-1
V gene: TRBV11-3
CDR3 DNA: TGTGCCAGCAGCTTGGGGGGCCCCTACAATGAGCAGTTCTTC
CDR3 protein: CASSLGGPYNEQFF

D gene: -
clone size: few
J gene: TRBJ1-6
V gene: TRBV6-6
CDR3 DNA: TGTGCCAGCACCCTTGGGGTACGGGCACCCCTCCACTTT
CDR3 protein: CASTLGVRAPLHF

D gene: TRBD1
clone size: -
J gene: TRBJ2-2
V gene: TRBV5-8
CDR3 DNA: TGTGCCAGCAGCCGAGGGGACAGGAACACCGGGGAGCTGTTTTTT
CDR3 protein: CASSRGDRNTGELFF

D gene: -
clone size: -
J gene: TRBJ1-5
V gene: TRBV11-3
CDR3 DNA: TGTGCCAGCAGCCGATATTGGGCAGGGAGTTCGCAGCCCCAGCATTTT
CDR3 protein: CASSRYWAGSSQPQHF

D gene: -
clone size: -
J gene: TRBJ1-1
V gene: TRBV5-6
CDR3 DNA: TGTGCCAGCAGCTTGGTGGGAAGCGGGACTGAAGCTTTCTTT
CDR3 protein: CASSLVGSGTEAFF

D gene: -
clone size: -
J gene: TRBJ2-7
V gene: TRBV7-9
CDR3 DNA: TGTGCCAGCGGGACCCTTTTAGGCTACGAGCAGTACTTC
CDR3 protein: CASGTLLGYEQYF

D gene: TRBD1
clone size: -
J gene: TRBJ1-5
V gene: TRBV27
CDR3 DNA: TGTGCCAGCAGTACCCGACAGGGGAATAATCAGCCCCAGCATTTT
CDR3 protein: CASSTRQGNNQPQHF

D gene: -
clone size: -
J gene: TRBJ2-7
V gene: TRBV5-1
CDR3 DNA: TGCGCCAGCAGCCCGGTGGGGAACTACGAGCAGTACTTC
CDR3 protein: CASSPVGNYEQYF

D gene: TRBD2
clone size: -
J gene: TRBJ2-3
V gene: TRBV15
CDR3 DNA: TGTGCCACCAGCAGAGATATGGGCGGGGGGGCAGATACGCAGTATTTT
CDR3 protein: CATSRDMGGGADTQYF

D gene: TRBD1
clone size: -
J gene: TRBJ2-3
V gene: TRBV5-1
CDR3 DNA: TGCGCCAGCAGCCCGGACAGGGAATTCAATACGCAGTATTTT
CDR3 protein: CASSPDREFNTQYF

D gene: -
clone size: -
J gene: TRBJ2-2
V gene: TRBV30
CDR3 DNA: TGTGCCTGGAGCCTAGGACAAATTGAGCTGTTTTTT
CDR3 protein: CAWSLGQIELFF

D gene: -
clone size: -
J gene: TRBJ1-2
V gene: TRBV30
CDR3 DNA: TGTGCCTGGAAACGGGACAAGGACTATGGCTACACCTTC
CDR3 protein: CAWKRDKDYGYTF

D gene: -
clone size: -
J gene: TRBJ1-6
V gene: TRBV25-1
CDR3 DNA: TGTGCCAGCAGTGATCCCCTGGCCAGAGGGAATAATTCACCCCTCCACTTT
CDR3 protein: CASSDPLARGNNSPLHF

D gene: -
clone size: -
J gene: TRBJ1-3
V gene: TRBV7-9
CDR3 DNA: TGTGCCAGCAGCTTAGGGGCGGGTGGACCTGGAAACACCATATATTTT
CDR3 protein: CASSLGAGGPGNTIYF

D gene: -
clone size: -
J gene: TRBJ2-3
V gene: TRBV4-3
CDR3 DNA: TGCGCCAGCAGCCAAGAACAACTTAGCACAGATACGCAGTATTTT
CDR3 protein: CASSQEQLSTDTQYF

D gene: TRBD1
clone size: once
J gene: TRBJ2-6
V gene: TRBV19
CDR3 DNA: TGTGCCAGTAGCCCGGGACAGGGGGTCTCGGCCAACGTCCTGACTTTC
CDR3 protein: CASSPGQGVSANVLTF

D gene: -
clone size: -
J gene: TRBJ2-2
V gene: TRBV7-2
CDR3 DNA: TGTGCCAGCAGCTTAGTCGGCGGGGCGGTCGGGGAGCTGTTTTTT
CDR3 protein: CASSLVGGAVGELFF

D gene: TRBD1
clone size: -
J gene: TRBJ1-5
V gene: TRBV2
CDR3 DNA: TGTGCCAGCAGGATAGACAGGGGAGACAATCAGCCCCAGCATTTT
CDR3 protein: CASRIDRGDNQPQHF

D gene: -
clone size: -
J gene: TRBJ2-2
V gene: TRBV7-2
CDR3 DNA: TGTGCCAGCAGCTTAGCCCCAGGGTACATCGGGGAGCTGTTTTTT
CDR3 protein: CASSLAPGYIGELFF

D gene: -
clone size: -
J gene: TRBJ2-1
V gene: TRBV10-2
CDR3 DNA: TGCGCCAGCAGGGAAGTGGGGGGAATGGTCAATGAGCAGTTCTTC
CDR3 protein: CASREVGGMVNEQFF

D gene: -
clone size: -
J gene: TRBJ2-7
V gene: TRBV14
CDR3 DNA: TGTGCCAGCAGCCAAGAGGCGGGGCCCTACGAGCAGTACTTC
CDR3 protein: CASSQEAGPYEQYF

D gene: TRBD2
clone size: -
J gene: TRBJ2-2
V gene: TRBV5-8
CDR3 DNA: TGTGCCAGCAGCTTGCGTACTAGCGGGAGTCACACCGGGGAGCTGTTTTTT
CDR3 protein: CASSLRTSGSHTGELFF

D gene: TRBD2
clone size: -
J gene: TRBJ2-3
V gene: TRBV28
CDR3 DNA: TGTGCCAGCAGTCTAGCGGGGTACACAGATACGCAGTATTTT
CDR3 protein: CASSLAGYTDTQYF

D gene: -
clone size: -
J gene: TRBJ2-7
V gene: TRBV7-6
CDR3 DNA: TGTGCCAGCAGCTTATTCCAGGGAGGTGGCTACGAGCAGTACTTC
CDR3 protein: CASSLFQGGGYEQYF

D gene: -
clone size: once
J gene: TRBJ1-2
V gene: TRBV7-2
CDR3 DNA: TGTGCCAGCAGCTTAGCAGGTTGGACCCCTGGAGGCTACACCTTC
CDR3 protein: CASSLAGWTPGGYTF

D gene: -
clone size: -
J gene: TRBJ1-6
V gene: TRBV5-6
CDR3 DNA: TGTGCCAGCAGCTTGGTTGGGGGCTATAATTCACCCCTCCACTTT
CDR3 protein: CASSLVGGYNSPLHF

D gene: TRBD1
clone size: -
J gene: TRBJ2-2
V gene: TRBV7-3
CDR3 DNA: TGTGCCAGCAGCTTAGGCCCGACAGGGTTGAACACCGGGGAGCTGTTTTTT
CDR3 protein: CASSLGPTGLNTGELFF

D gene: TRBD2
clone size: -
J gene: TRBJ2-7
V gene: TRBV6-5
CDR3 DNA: TGTGCCAGCAGGGATAGCGGGGGGTTGTACGAGCAGTACTTC
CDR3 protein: CASRDSGGLYEQYF